This TCR beta chain was captured by sequencing in a study of beta chain features in type 1 diabetes. Study-wide points: Healthy donors had naive, central memory and Treg TCRB repertoires that appeared less similar than those seen among patients. Patients with Type 1 diabetes showed moderately but significantly shorter TCRB CDR3s in all four CD4+ subsets.

With 1 base clipped from V and 3 bases from J, the junction kept 5 bases outside the gene matches. The CDR3 is 15 residues long. CDR1 MGHRA and CDR2 YSYEKL come from the germline V gene. Donors underwent one heparinised blood draw, around 100 mL on average. Isolation of CD4+ naive, central memory, regulatory and stem cell-like memory cells was achieved by sorting via CD45RO/CCR7/CD25/CD127/CD95/CD27. Comment on this clone: Its target is unknown.

The whole isolated RNA underwent reverse transcription, so sequencing captured expressed TCRB transcripts. Measured with immunoSEQ multiplex PCR; TCRdb has only the in-frame clones, and not every one. Seen here are under 300,000 clones, around 13% observed once, and the top ten hold about 0.019%. Sequencing was carried out using naive CD4+ T cells from blood. This clonotype was sampled from a man aged 25-45 years with type 1 diabetes. The chain uses TRBV4-1 and TRBJ2-7, with 8 positions matching TRBD1. CDR3 nucleotide sequence: TGCGCCAGCAGCCAAGGCGGACAGGGTAACTACGAGCAGTACTTC. Its translation is CASSQGGQGNYEQYF.